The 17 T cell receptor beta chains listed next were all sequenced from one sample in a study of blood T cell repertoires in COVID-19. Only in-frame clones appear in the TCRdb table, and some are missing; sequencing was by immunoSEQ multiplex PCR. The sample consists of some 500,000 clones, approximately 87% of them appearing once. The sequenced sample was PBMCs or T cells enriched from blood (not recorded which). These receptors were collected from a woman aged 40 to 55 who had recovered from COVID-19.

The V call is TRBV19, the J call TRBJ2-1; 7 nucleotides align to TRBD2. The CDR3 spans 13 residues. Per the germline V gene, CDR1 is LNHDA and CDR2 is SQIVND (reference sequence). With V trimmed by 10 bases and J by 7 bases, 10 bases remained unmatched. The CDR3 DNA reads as TGTGCCACGGGGGGACGCCCCCGAAATGAGCAGTTCTTC. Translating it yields CATGGRPRNEQFF.

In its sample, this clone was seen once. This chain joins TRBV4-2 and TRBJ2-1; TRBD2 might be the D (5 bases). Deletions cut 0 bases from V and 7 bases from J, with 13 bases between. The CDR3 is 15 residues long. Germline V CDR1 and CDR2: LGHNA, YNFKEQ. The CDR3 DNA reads TGTGCCAGCAGCCAAGATGGACTTCAGTTGAATGAGCAGTTCTTC. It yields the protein CASSQDGLQLNEQFF.

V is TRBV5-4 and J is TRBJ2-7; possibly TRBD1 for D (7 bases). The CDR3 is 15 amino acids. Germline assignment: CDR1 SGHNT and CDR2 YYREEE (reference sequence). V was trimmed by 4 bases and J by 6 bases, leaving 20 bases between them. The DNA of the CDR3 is TGTGCCAGCAGCAAGGGGGCCGGAGGGGTCGGCGAGCAGTACTTC. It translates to CASSKGAGGVGEQYF.

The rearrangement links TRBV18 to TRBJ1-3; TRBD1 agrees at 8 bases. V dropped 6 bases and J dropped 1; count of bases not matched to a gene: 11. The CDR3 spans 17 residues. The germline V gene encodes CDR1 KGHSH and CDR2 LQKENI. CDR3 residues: CASSPSGTGPSGNTIYF. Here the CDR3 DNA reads TGTGCCAGCTCCCCCTCGGGGACAGGACCATCTGGAAACACCATATATTTT.

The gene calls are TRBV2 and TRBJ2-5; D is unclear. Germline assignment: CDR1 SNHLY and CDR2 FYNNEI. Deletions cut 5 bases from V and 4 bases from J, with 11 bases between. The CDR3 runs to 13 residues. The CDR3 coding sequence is TGTGCCAGCAGTTCTAGGCTGGGAGAGACCCAGTACTTC. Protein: CASSSRLGETQYF.

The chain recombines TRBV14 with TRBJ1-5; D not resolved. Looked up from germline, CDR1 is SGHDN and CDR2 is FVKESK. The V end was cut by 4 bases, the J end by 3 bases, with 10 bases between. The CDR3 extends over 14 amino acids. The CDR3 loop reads CASSPLGLNQPQHF. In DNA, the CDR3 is TGTGCCAGCAGCCCCCTAGGCCTCAATCAGCCCCAGCATTTT.

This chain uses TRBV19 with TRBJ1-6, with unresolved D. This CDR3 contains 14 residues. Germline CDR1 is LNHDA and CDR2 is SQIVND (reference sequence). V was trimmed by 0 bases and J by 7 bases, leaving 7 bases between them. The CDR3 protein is CASSIDPQNSPLHF. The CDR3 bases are TGTGCCAGTAGTATAGATCCGCAGAATTCACCCCTCCACTTT.

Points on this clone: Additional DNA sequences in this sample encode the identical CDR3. For the CDR3, the DNA is TGCGCCAGCAGCCAGGTACATTGGACACCTAGACAGGACACCGGGGAGCTGTTTTTT. It encodes CASSQVHWTPRQDTGELFF. The chain carries TRBV4-3 and TRBJ2-2; D perhaps matches TRBD1 (6 bases). V lost 3 bases, J lost 3 bases, and 23 bases lay in between. There are 19 residues in the CDR3. CDR1 and CDR2 (germline): LGHNA, YSLEER.

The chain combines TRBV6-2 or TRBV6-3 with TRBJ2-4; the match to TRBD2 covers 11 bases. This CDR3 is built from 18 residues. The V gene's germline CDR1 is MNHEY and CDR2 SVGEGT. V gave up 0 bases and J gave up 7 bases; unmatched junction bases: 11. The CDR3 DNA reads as TGTGCCAGCAGTTACTCGGCCCCGGGGACTAGCGGTCGGAACATTCAGTACTTC. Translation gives CASSYSAPGTSGRNIQYF.

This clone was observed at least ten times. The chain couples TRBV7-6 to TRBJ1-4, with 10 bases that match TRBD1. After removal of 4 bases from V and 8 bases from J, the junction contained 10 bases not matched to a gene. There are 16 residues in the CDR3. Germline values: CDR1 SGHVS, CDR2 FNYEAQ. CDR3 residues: CASSSRQGASREKLFF. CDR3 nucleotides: TGTGCCAGCAGCTCAAGACAGGGGGCCTCGAGGGAAAAACTGTTTTTT.

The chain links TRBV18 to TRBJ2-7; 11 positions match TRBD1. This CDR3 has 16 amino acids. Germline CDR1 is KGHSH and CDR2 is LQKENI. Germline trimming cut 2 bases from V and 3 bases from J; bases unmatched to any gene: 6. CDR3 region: CASSPAGGTGGYEQYF. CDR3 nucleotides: TGTGCCAGCTCACCAGCCGGAGGGACAGGGGGCTACGAGCAGTACTTC.

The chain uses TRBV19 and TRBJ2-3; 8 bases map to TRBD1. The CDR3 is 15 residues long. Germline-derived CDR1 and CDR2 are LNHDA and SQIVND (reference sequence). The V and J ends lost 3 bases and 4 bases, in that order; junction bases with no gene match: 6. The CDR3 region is CASSIGRGPPDTQYF. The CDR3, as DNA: TGTGCCAGTAGTATCGGCAGGGGGCCTCCAGATACGCAGTATTTT.

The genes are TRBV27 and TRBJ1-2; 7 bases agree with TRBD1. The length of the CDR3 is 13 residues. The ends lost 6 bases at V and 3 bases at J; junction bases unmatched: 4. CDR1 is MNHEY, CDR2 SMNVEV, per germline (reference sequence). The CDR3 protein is CASRSTGDYGYTF. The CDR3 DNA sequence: TGTGCCAGCAGGTCCACAGGGGACTATGGCTACACCTTC.

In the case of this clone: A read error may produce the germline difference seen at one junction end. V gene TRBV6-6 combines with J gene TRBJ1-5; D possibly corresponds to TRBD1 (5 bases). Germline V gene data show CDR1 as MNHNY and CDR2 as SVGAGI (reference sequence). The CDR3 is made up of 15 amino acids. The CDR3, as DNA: TGTGCCAGCAGTTCCGGGACTACTAGCGATCAGCCCCAGCATTTT. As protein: CASSSGTTSDQPQHF.

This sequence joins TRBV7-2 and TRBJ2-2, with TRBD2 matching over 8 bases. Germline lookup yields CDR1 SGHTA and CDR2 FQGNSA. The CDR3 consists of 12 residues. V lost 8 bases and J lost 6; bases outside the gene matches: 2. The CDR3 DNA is TGTGCCAGCCGGGGGGGTGCCGGGGAGCTGTTTTTT. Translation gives CASRGGAGELFF.

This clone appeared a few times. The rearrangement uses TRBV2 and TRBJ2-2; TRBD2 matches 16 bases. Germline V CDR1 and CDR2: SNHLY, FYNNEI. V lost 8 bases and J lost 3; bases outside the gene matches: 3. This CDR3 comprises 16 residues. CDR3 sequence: CASGGLAGGDTGELFF. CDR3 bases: TGTGCCAGCGGGGGACTAGCGGGAGGGGACACCGGGGAGCTGTTTTTT.

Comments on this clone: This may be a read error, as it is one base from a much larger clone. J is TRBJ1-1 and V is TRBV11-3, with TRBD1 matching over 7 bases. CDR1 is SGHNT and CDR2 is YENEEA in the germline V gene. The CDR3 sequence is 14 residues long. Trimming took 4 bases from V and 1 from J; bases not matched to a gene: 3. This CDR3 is CASSSGQRNTEAFF. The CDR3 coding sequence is TGTGCCAGCAGCTCGGGACAGCGGAACACTGAAGCTTTCTTT.